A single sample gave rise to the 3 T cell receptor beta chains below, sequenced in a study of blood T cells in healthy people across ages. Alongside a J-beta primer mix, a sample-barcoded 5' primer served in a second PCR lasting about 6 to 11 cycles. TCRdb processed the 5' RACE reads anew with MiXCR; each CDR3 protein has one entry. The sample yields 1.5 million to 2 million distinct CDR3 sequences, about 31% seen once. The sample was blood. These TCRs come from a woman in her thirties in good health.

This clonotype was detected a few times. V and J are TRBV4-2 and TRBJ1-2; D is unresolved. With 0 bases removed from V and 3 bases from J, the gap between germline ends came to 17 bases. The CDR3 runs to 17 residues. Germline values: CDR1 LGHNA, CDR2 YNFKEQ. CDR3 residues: CASSQDYGSGWDYGYTF. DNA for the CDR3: TGTGCCAGCAGCCAAGATTACGGGAGCGGGTGGGACTATGGCTACACCTTC.

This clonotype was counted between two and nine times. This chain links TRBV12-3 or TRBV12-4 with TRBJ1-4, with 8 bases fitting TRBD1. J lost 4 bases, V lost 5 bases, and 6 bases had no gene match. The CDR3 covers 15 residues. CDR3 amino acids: CASSPTGAGNEKLFF. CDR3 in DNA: TGTGCCAGCAGTCCGACAGGGGCGGGTAATGAAAAACTGTTTTTT.

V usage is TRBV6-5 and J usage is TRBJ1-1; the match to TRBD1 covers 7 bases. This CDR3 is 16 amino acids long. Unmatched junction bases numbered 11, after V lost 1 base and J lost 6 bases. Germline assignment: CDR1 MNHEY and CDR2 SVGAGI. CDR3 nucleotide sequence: TGTGCCAGCAGTTACTTAACAGGGGTGGGTGGCGCTGAAGCTTTCTTT. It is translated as CASSYLTGVGGAEAFF.